The clone carrying this TCR beta chain was detected ten times or more. The antigen is unknown. This CDR3 comprises 15 residues. Germline CDR1 reads MDHEN; CDR2 reads SYDVKM. Trimming shortened V by 6 bases and J by 0 bases, and 14 bases separated the two germline ends. This sample is part of a study of T cells in Graves' hyperthyroidism and ophthalmopathy. Overall study findings and caveats: In the blood, most expanded thyroid clonotypes above 0.001 appeared as well.

Amplification yielded TCR beta CDR3 regions, with RNA transcripts as the source. First-round RT-PCR with HTBI primers amplified the TCR CDR3 region. Each CDR3 protein gets one entry after TCRdb re-called the multiplex PCR reads with MiXCR. The table has 450,000 to 650,000 distinct CDR3 sequences, around 20% seen once. This chain connects TRBV28 to TRBJ1-1; a possible D gene is TRBD1 (6 bases). The sample consisted of blood. This TCR was recovered from a young man with Graves' hyperthyroidism. CDR3 in DNA: TGTGCCAGCAGCCCCTTCAGGACAGTGAACACTGAAGCTTTCTTT. It is translated as CASSPFRTVNTEAFF.